This T cell receptor beta chain was retrieved from a study of cytomegalovirus exposure and HLA in healthy donors. Broader study findings: Reports showed the classifier diagnosing cytomegalovirus status with high specificity and sensitivity. A highly shared variant cluster was judged a likely technical artifact. In an earlier analysis, in 587 donors, most V segments appeared productive either ~90% or ~30% of the time.

As to this clone: What it recognizes is unknown.

CDR3 size: 15 residues. Germline V lookup: CDR1 LNHDA, CDR2 SQIVND (reference sequence). V lost 4 bases and J lost 2, with 15 bases in between. 13 Jbeta primers and 60 Vbeta primers were used for the PCR. Original handling: A follow-up analysis tallied tens of millions of unique TCR beta chains, roughly 11 million shared. Measured with immunoSEQ multiplex PCR; TCRdb has only the in-frame clones, and not every one. The DNA gave D and trimming, while V, J and clone size come from that table. The data hold more than 95,000 clones, with roughly 80% observed a single time. This sequence was found in a man younger than 45 in good health and CMV-seronegative. The rearrangement uses TRBV19 and TRBJ2-7; the D gene is possibly TRBD1 (5 bases). The sample taken for sequencing was PBMCs. CDR3 nucleotides: TGTGCCAGTAGTAAAACAGGTTACCCAACCTACGAGCAGTACTTC. It specifies CASSKTGYPTYEQYF.